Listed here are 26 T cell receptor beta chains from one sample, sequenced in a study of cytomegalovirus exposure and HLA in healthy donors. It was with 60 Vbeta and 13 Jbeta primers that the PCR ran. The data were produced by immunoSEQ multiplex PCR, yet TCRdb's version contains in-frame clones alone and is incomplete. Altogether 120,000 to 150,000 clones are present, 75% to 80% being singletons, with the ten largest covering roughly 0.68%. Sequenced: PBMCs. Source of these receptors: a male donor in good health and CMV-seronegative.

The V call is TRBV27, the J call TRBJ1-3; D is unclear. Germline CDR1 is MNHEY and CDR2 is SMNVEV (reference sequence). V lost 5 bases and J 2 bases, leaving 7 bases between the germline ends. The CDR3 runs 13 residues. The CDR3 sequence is CASSPLTGNTIYF. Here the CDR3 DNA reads TGTGCCAGCAGTCCCCTAACTGGAAACACCATATATTTT.

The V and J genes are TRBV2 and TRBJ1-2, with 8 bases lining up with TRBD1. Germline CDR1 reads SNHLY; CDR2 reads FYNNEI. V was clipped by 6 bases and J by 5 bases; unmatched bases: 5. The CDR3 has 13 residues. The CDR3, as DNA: TGTGCCAGCAGCCCGGACAGGGCTTATGGCTACACCTTC. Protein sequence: CASSPDRAYGYTF.

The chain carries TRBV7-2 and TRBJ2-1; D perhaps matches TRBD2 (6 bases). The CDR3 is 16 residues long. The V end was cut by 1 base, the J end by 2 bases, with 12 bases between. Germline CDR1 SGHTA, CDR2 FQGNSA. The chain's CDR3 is CASSLDSGGAYNEQFF. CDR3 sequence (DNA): TGTGCCAGCAGCTTAGACTCCGGGGGAGCCTACAATGAGCAGTTCTTC.

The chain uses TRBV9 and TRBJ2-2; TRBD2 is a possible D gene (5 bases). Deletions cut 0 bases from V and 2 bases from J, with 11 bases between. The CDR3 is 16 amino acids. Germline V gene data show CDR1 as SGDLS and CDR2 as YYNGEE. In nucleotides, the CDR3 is TGTGCCAGCAGCGTAGGAGGGAGTGGAAACACCGGGGAGCTGTTTTTT. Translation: CASSVGGSGNTGELFF.

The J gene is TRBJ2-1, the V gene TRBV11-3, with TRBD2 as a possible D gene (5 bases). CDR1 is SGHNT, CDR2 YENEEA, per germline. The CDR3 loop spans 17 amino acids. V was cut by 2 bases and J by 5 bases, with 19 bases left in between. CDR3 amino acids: CASSLRSGPQRNNEQFF. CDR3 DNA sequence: TGTGCCAGCAGCTTAAGAAGCGGACCCCAGCGGAACAATGAGCAGTTCTTC.

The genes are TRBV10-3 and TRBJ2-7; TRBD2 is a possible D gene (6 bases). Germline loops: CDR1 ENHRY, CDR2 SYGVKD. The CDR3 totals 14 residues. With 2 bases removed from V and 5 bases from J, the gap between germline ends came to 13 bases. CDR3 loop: CAISEGGGTHEQYF. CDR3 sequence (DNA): TGTGCCATCAGTGAGGGTGGGGGGACCCACGAGCAGTACTTC.

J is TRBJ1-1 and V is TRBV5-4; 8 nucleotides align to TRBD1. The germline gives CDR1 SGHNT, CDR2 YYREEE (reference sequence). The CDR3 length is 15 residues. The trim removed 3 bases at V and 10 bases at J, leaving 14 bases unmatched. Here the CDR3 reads CASSWDTQGALGAFF. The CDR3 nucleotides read TGTGCCAGCAGCTGGGATACGCAGGGGGCGTTGGGAGCTTTCTTT.

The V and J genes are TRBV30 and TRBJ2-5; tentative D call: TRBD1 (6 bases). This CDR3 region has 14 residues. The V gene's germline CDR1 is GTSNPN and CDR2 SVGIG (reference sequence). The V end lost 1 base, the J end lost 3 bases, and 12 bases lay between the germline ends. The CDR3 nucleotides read TGTGCCTGGAGTGAAGACAGGACCAAAGAGACCCAGTACTTC. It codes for CAWSEDRTKETQYF.

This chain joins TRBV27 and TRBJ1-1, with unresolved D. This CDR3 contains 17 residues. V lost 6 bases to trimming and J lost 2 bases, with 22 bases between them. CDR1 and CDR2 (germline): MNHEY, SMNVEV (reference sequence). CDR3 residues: CASRWKSLGRQNTEAFF. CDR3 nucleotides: TGTGCCAGCAGATGGAAATCCCTGGGGAGACAAAACACTGAAGCTTTCTTT.

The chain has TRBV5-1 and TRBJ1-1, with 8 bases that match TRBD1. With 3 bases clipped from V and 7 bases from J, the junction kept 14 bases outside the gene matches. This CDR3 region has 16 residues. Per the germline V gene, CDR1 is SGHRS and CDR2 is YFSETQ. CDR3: CASSSLGPDRDSEAFF. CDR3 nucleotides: TGCGCCAGCAGCTCTCTAGGGCCGGACAGGGACAGTGAAGCTTTCTTT.

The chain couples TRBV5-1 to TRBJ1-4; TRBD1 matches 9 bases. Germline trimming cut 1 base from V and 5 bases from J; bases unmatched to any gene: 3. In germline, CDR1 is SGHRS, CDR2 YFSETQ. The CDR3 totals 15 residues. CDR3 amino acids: CASSLTGTGNEKLFF. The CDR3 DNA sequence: TGCGCCAGCAGCTTGACCGGGACAGGGAATGAAAAACTGTTTTTT.

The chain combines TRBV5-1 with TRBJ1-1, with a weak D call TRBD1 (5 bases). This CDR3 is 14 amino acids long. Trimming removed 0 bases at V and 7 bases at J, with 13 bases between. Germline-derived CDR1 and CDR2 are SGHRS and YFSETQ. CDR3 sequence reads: CASSLVPGESEAFF. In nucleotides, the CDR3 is TGCGCCAGCAGCTTGGTTCCGGGGGAGAGTGAAGCTTTCTTT.

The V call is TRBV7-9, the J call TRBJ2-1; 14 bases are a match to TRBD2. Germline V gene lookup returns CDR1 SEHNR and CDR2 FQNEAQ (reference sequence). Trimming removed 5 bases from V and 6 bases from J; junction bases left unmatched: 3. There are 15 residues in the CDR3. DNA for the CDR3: TGTGCCAGCAGCCGGACTAGCGGGAGGAGCAATGAGCAGTTCTTC. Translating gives CASSRTSGRSNEQFF. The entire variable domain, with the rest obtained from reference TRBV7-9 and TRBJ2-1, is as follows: DTGVSQNPRHKITKRGQNVTFRCDPISEHNRLYWYRQTLGQGPEFLTYFQNEAQLEKSRLLSDRFSAERPKGSFSTLEIQRTEQGDSAMYLCASSRTSGRSNEQFFGPGTRLTVL.

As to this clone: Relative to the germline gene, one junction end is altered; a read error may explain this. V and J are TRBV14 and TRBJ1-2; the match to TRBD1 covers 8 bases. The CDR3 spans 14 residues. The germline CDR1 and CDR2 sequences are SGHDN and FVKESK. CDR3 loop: CATSRSPDRAGYTF. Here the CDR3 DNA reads TGTGCCACCAGCCGCTCCCCGGACAGGGCGGGCTACACCTTC.

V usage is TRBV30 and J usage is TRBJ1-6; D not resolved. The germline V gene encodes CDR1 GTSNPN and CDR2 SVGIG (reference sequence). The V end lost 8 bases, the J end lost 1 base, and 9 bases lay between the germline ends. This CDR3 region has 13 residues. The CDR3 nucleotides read TGTGCCCGATCAGAATCCTATAATTCACCCCTCCACTTT. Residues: CARSESYNSPLHF.

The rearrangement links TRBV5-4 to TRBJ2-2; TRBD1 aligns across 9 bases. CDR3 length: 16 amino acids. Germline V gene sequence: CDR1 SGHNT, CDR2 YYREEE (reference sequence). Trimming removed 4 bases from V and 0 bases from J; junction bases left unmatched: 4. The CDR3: CASSPGQGANTGELFF. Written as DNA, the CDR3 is TGTGCCAGCAGCCCGGGACAGGGCGCGAACACCGGGGAGCTGTTTTTT.

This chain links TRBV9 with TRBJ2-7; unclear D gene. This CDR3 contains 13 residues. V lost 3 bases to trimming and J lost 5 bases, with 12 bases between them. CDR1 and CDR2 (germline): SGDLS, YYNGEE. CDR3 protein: CASSAPPFDEQYF. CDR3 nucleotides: TGTGCCAGCAGCGCTCCCCCGTTCGACGAGCAGTACTTC.

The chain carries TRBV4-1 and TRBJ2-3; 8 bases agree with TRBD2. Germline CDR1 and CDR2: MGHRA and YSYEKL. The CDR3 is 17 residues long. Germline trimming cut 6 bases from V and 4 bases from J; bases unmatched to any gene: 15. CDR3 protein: CASRRGGREVRADTQYF. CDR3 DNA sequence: TGCGCCAGCAGAAGAGGCGGGCGGGAGGTGAGGGCAGATACGCAGTATTTT.

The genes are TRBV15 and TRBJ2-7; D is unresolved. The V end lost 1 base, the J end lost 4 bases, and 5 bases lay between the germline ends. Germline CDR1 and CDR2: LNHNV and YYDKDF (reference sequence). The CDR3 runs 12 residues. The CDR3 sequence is CATSRAGYEQYF. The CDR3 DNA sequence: TGTGCCACCAGCAGAGCGGGTTACGAGCAGTACTTC.

The CDR3 DNA sequence: TGTGCCAGCAGTTACATTGGCAGGGTAACTGAAGCTTTCTTT. This translates into CASSYIGRVTEAFF. The chain combines TRBV6-5 with TRBJ1-1; weak D call: TRBD1 (5 bases). The CDR3 is made up of 14 amino acids. V lost 2 bases, J lost 5 bases, and 12 bases lay in between. Germline values: CDR1 MNHEY, CDR2 SVGAGI.

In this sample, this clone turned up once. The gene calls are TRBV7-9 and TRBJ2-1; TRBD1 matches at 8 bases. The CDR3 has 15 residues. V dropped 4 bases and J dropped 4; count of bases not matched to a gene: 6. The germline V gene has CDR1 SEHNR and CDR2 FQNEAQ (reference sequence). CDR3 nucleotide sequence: TGTGCCAGCAGCTCGGACAGGGCTGATTACAATGAGCAGTTCTTC. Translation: CASSSDRADYNEQFF.

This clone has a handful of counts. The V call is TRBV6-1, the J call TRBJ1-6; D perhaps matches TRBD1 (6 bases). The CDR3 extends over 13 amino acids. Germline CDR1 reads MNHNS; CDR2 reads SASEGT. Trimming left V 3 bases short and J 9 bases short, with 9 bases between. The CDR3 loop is CASSDSQGSPLHF. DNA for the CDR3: TGTGCCAGCAGTGACTCACAGGGTTCACCCCTCCACTTT.

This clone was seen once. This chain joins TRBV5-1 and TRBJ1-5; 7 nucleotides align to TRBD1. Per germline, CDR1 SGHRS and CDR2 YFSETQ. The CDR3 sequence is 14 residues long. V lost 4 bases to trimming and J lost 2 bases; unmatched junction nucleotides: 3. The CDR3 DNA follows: TGCGCCAGCAGCCCGGACAGGCGCAATCAGCCCCAGCATTTT. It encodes CASSPDRRNQPQHF.

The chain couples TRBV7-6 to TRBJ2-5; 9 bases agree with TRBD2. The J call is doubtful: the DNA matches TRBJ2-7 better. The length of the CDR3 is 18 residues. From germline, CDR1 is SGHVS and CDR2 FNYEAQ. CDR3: CASSLAGATSGSSYEQYF. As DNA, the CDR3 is TGTGCCAGCAGCTTAGCGGGGGCGACTAGCGGAAGCTCCTACGAGCAGTACTTC.

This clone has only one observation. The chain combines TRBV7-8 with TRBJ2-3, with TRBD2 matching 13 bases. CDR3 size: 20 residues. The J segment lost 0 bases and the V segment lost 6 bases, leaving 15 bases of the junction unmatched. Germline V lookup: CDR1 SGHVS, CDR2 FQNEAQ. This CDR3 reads CASRARLAGGPTLSTDTQYF. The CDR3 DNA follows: TGTGCCAGCAGGGCCAGACTAGCGGGGGGCCCCACCCTTAGCACAGATACGCAGTATTTT.

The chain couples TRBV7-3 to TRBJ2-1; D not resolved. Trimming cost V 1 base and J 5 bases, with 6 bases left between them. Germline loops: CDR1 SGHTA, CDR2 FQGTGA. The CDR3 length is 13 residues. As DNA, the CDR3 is TGTGCCAGCAGCTTAAGGCGGAACAATGAGCAGTTCTTC. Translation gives CASSLRRNNEQFF.